This T cell receptor (beta chain) appears in the sequencing data of a study of cytomegalovirus exposure and HLA in healthy donors. PCR primers comprised 60 Vbeta and 13 Jbeta primers. This table comes from immunoSEQ multiplex PCR, and its TCRdb copy is limited to in-frame clones, with some not included. The top ten clones hold about 20% of a sample with more than 80,000 clones, more than 70% of them seen once. About this clone itself: One junction end does not reproduce the germline sequence, and a read error may be involved.

There are 13 residues in the CDR3. Looked up from germline, CDR1 is SGHDN and CDR2 is FVKESK. Sequenced material: PBMCs. This receptor was identified in a woman aged 60-75 years in good health and CMV-seropositive. V is TRBV14 and J is TRBJ1-2; 7 positions match TRBD1. CDR3 nucleotide sequence: TGTGCCAGCAGCCAAGATTTCCTCCTACAGGGGCACTTC. Translated, it gives CASSQDFLLQGHF.